This T cell receptor beta chain was sequenced during a study of T-cell memory formation after mild COVID-19. TCRdb reprocessed the 5' RACE reads via MiXCR and lists one record per CDR3 protein. The data show around 390,000 distinct CDR3 sequences, with around a sixth seen just once and roughly 21% held by the top ten. This clonotype was picked up a small number of times. V was shortened by 2 bases and J by 1 base, with 8 bases between the two germline ends. The CDR3 loop spans 14 amino acids. Germline-derived CDR1 and CDR2 are MNHEY and SVGEGT. This receptor was obtained from a man aged 18 to 35 who had mild COVID-19 (a few samples of this study predate the infection). Cell type and time point are not known. The chain is built from TRBV6-2 or TRBV6-3 and TRBJ1-1; D gene ambiguous. Sequencing was carried out using PBMCs or a T cell subset sorted from them (not recorded which). The CDR3 here is CASSYIGQNTEAFF. For the CDR3, the DNA is TGTGCCAGCAGTTACATCGGCCAGAACACTGAAGCTTTCTTT.